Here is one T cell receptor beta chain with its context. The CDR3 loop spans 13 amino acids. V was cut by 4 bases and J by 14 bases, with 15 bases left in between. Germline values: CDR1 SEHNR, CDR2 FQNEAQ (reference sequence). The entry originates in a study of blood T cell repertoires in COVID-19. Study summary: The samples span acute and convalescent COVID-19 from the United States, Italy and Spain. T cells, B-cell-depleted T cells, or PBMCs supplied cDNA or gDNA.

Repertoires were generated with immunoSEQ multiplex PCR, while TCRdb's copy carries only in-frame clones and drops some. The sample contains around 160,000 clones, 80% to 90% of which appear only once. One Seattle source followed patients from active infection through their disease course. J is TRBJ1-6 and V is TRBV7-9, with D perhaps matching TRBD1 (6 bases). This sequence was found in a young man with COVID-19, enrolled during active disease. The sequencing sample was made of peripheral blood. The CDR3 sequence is CASSSGTPQALHF. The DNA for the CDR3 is TGTGCCAGCAGCTCTGGGACACCCCAAGCCCTCCACTTT.